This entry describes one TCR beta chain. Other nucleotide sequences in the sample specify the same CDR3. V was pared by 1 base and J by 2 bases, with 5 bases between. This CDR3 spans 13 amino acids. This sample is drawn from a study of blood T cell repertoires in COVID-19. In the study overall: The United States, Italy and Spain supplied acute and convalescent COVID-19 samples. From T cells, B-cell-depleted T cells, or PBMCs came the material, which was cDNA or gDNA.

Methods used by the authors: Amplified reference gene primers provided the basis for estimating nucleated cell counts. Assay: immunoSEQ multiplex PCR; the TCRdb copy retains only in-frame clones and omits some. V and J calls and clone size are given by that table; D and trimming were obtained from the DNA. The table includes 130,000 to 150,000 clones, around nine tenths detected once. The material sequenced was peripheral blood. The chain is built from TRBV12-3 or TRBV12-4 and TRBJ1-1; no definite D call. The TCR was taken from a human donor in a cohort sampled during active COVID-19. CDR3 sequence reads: CASSLVRNTEAFF. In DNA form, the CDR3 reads TGTGCCAGCAGTTTAGTTCGTAACACTGAAGCTTTCTTT.